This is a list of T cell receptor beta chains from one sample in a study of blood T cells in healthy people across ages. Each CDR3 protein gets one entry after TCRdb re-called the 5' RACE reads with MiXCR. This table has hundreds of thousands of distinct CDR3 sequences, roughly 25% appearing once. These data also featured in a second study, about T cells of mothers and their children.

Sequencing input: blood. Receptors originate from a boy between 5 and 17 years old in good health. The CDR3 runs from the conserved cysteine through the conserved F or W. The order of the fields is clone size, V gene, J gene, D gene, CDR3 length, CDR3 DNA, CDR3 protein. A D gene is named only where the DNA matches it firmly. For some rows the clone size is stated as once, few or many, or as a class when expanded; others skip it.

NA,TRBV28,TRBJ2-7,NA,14,TGTGCCAGCAGTCTCACCACAGATTTCTACGAGCAGTACTTC,CASSLTTDFYEQYF
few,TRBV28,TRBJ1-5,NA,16,TGTGCCAGCAGTTTAAGAGGCCCGCCGGGCAATCAGCCCCAGCATTTT,CASSLRGPPGNQPQHF
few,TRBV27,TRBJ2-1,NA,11,TGTGCCAGCAGTTTCATAAATGAGCAGTTCTTC,CASSFINEQFF
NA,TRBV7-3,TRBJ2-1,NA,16,TGTGCCAGCAGCTTAAATTGGGGGGCGCCGGACAATGAGCAGTTCTTC,CASSLNWGAPDNEQFF
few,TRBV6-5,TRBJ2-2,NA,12,TGTGCCAGCAGTTACCAGGCCGGGGAGCTGTTTTTT,CASSYQAGELFF
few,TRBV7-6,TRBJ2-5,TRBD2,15,TGTGCCAGCAGCCCCTGGACTAGTCTCCAAGAGACCCAGTACTTC,CASSPWTSLQETQYF
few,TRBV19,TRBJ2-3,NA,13,TGTGCCAGTAGTAAAGCAGGGACAGATACGCAGTATTTT,CASSKAGTDTQYF
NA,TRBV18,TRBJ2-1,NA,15,TGTGCCAGCTCACCCCAGGGGAACCCCTACAATGAGCAGTTCTTC,CASSPQGNPYNEQFF
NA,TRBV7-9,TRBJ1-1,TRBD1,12,TGTGCCGGCAGCTTTGGGACAGCCGAAGCTTTCTTT,CAGSFGTAEAFF
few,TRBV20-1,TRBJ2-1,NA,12,TGCAGTGCTAGACAGGGATGGGATGAGCAGTTCTTC,CSARQGWDEQFF
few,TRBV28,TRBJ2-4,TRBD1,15,TGTGCCAGCGAGGGACGGGACAGGGGCAAAAACATTCAGTACTTC,CASEGRDRGKNIQYF
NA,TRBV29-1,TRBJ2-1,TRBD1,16,TGCAGCGTTGAACGGTTCGGACAGGGAGGTGGGCATGAGCAGTTCTTC,CSVERFGQGGGHEQFF
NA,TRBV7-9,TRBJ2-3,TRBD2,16,TGTGCCAGCAGCTCACGCCGACTAGCAGGCACAGATACGCAGTATTTT,CASSSRRLAGTDTQYF
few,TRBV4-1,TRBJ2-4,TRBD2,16,TGCGCCAGCAGCCAAGCCCCGGGGGGGCTAATGGACATTCAGTACTTC,CASSQAPGGLMDIQYF
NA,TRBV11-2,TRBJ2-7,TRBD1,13,TGTGCCAGCAGTATAAACAGGGGATACGAGCAGTACTTC,CASSINRGYEQYF
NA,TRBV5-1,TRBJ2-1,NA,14,TGCGCCAGCAGCTTGCATCCCAGGGGGGATGAGCAGTTCTTC,CASSLHPRGDEQFF
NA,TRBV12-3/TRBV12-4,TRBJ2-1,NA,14,TGTGCCAGCAGTCCCCAGGGGCTTTTCGATGAGCAGTTCTTC,CASSPQGLFDEQFF
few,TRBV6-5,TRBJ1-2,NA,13,TGTGCCAGCAGTTACGACGGGCAGGATGGCTACACCTTC,CASSYDGQDGYTF
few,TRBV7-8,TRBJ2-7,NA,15,TGTGCCAGCAGCTTAGGACCCGAAAGCTCCTACGAGCAGTACTTC,CASSLGPESSYEQYF
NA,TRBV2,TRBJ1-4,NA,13,TGTGCCGGGAATCAGGGTGAATATGAAAAACTGTTTTTT,CAGNQGEYEKLFF
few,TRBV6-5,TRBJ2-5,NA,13,TGTGCCAGCAGGGACGCCCTCGGGGAGACCCAGTACTTC,CASRDALGETQYF
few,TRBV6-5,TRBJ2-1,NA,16,TGTGCCAGCAGTACTCCCCCCCTGAGCTCCTACAATGAGCAGTTCTTC,CASSTPPLSSYNEQFF
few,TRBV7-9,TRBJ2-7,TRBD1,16,TGTGCCAGCAGCTTGATCGGGACAGGGGTCTCCTACGAGCAGTACTTC,CASSLIGTGVSYEQYF
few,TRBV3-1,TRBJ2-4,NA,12,TGTGCCAGCAGCCAGACCGGAAACATTCAGTACTTC,CASSQTGNIQYF
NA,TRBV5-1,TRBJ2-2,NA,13,TGCGCCAGCAGCCATGAGACCCGGTCGGAGCTGTTTTTT,CASSHETRSELFF
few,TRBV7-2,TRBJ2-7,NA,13,TGTGCCAGCAGCTTCTCACCCCCCTACGAGCAGTACTTC,CASSFSPPYEQYF
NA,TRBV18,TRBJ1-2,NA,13,TGTGCCAGCTCACCGCGCCCGGATGCTGGCTACACCTTC,CASSPRPDAGYTF
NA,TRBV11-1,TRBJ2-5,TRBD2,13,TGTGCCACGGCTCGCGGGGGACAAGAGACCCAGTACTTC,CATARGGQETQYF
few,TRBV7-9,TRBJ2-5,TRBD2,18,TGTGCCAGCTTAAGCCAACGTCCCGAAGCGGGAGCTAAAGAGACCCAGTACTTC,CASLSQRPEAGAKETQYF
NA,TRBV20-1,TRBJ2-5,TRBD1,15,TGCGGTGCTAGAGATCGCAGGGGGCGGGAAGAGACCCAGTACTTC,CGARDRRGREETQYF
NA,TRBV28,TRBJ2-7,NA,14,TGTGCCAGCAGTCTCCCGGTCTCCCCCTACGAGCAGTACTTC,CASSLPVSPYEQYF
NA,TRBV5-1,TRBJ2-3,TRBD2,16,TGCGCCAGCAGCGGGGGACTAGCGGACCACACAGATACGCAGTATTTT,CASSGGLADHTDTQYF
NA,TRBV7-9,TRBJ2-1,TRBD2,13,TGTGCCAGCAGCCCCCGACAGCGGGGGGAGCAGTTCTTC,CASSPRQRGEQFF
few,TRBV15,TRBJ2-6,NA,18,TGTGCCACCAGCAGAGGGGTCGGAGCCCTCTCTGGGGCCAACGTCCTGACTTTC,CATSRGVGALSGANVLTF
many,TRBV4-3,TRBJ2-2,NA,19,TGCGCCAGCAGCCAAGCCCCATCGACGGACAGAGCGAACACCGGGGAGCTGTTTTTT,CASSQAPSTDRANTGELFF
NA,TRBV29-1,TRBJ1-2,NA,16,TGCAGCGTAACTCTGGACGGGACGATATCGGGCTATGGCTACACCTTC,CSVTLDGTISGYGYTF
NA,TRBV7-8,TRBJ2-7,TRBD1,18,TGTGCCAGCAGCCTCTGGACAGGGTCCGGACGGACTCCCTACGAGCAGTACTTC,CASSLWTGSGRTPYEQYF
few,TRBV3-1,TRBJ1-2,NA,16,TGTGCCAGCAGCCTTAGAGGGGGACCGTTAAACTATGGCTACACCTTC,CASSLRGGPLNYGYTF
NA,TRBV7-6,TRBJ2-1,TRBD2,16,TGTGCCAGCAGCCCACCGATAGCGGGGGGGCCCAATGAGCAGTTCTTC,CASSPPIAGGPNEQFF
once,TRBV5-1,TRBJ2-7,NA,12,TGCGCCAGCAGCTCCCCAGCGAGCGAGCAGTACTTC,CASSSPASEQYF
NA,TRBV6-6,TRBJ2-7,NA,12,TGTGCCGCCAGGGGGGACTCCTACGAGCAGTACTTC,CAARGDSYEQYF
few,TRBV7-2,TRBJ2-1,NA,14,TGTGCCAGCAGCTTAGTCTTTGGGGAAGAGACCCAGTGCTTC,CASSLVFGEETQCF
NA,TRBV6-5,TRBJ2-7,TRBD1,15,TGTGCCAGCAGTCGAACCGGGACAGGAACCTACGAGCAGTACTTC,CASSRTGTGTYEQYF
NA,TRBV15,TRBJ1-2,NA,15,TGTGCCACCAGCAGCGGACGGTCCCCTAACTATGGCTACACCTTC,CATSSGRSPNYGYTF
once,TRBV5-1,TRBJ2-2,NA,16,TGCGCCAGCAGCAGCGTCGGCCCGCCGGATACCGGGGAGCTGTTTTTT,CASSSVGPPDTGELFF
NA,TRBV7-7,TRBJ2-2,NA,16,TGTGCTAGCAGCTTAGCGTGGGGACAGAACACCGGGGAGCTGTTTTTT,CASSLAWGQNTGELFF
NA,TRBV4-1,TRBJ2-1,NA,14,TGCGCCAGCAGCCAAGGGGGGATTTACGATGAGCAGTTCTTC,CASSQGGIYDEQFF
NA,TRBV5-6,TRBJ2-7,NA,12,TGTGCCAGCCGCCGGGCTGGGAACGAGCAGTACTTC,CASRRAGNEQYF
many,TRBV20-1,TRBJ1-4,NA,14,TGCAGTGCTAGAGAAGGAGCGACTAATGAAAAACTGTTTTTT,CSAREGATNEKLFF
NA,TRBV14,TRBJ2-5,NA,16,TGTGCCAGCAGCCTACGACACATGGGGAACCAAGAGACCCAGTACTTC,CASSLRHMGNQETQYF
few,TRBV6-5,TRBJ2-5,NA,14,TGTGCCAGCAGTTACGGAGGCAGGGGGGGGACCCAGTACTTC,CASSYGGRGGTQYF
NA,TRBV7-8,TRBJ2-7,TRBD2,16,TGTGCCAGCAGCTTGCCCGGACTAGCGGGAGCAGGCGAGCAGTACTTC,CASSLPGLAGAGEQYF
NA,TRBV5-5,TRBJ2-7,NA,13,TGTGCCAGCAGCTTGGAAGGGCTATACGAGCAGTACTTC,CASSLEGLYEQYF
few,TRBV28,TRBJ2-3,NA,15,TGTGCCAGCAGAATCACCGGGGCGGGCACAGATACGCAGTATTTT,CASRITGAGTDTQYF
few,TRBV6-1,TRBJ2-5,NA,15,TGTGCCAGCAGTGATGGTCTAGCATGGGAAGAGACCCAGTACTTC,CASSDGLAWEETQYF
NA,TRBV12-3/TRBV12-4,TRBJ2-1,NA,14,TGTGCCAGCAGTTTAGGGCCGACTTACAATGAGCAGTTCTTC,CASSLGPTYNEQFF
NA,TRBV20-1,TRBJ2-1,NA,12,TGCAGTTTACGGGAGTCATACAATGAGCAGTTCTTC,CSLRESYNEQFF
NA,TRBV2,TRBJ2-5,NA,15,TGTGCCAGCGGCGAGACAGCGGGTGGACAAGAGACCCAGTACTTC,CASGETAGGQETQYF
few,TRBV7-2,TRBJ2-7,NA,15,TGTGCCAGCAGTTTAGACGGGGGACCGATGTACGAGCAGTACTTC,CASSLDGGPMYEQYF
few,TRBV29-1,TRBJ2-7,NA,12,TGCAGCGTTGCAGGGGTTGGCTACGAGCAGTACTTC,CSVAGVGYEQYF